Described below is a single T cell receptor beta chain sequence and its context. Which antigen it targets is not known. The record has no base qualities; no much larger clone is one base away. TCRbeta CDR3 regions were amplified from genomic DNA using the immunoSEQ Assay, a bias-controlled multiplex PCR. As for the original processing: Nucleated cell counts per sample were estimated from amplification of reference gene primers within the assay. To quantify the absolute abundance of each unique TCRbeta CDR3 rearrangement, sequence reads were collapsed and filtered. For each sample, productive Simpson clonality was calculated as the square root of Simpson's diversity index across productive rearrangements. TCRdb holds this immuneACCESS table with in-frame rearrangements only. Some clones are missing; in checked studies, unresolved V genes explain under half, and the rest has no known cause. V and J calls and clone size are those listed in that table; D and trimming were worked out from the DNA. The sample contains 250,000 to 300,000 clones, 80% to 90% of them found a single time. Roughly 12% of the sample comes from the top ten.

The data derive from a study of blood T cell repertoires in COVID-19 (TCRdb year 2020). Describing the broader study: The collaborator samples originated in the United States, Italy and Spain and spanned the acute and convalescent phases of COVID-19. The sample metadata nearly always contained a de-identified subject ID, COVID-19 status, age in years and sex. Samples came from the ongoing ImmuneRACE study (first 160 participants) plus 1,254 subjects from 6 global collaborators. A freely available public database, intended as a resource for researchers studying the immune response to SARS-CoV-2, is where the repertoires were released. The prospective study material was composed of cDNA or gDNA derived from T cells, B-cell-depleted T cells, or PBMCs. Where available, HLA class I and class II types were taken from metadata supplied by the sample provider and were not determined by assay-based typing. The dataset comprised deeply sampled blood TCRbeta repertoires from subjects exposed to, actively infected with, or recovered from COVID-19. Broader findings and caveats from the paper: Clinical and demographic metadata were provided uncurated, with the amount varying by source and participant.

One collaborating source in Seattle enrolled patients while the patients were actively infected and followed the patients over time throughout the course of disease. Collaborating institutions collected whole blood in K2EDTA tubes following their own protocols. For TCRbeta analysis, collaborator samples were shipped as frozen whole blood, as isolated PBMCs, or as DNA extracted from either sample type. The CDR3 goes from the cysteine to the phenylalanine over 15 residues. Only the CDR3 DNA is retained, 45 bases long and in frame from the first base. Based on the germline V gene, the CDR1 and CDR2 sequences are WSHSY and SAAADI. The germline V and J ends show losses of 8 bases and 1 base respectively, and no gene match explains 8 bases of the junction.

The sequence derives from a woman in her thirties with COVID-19, enrolled during active disease. Material for sequencing was peripheral blood. The sequence is built from TRBV10-2 and TRBJ2-5, and TRBD1 matches 9 of the central bases. The CDR3 here reads CASFRTGAGQETQYF. The DNA sequence is TGCGCCAGCTTTCGGACAGGGGCTGGCCAAGAGACCCAGTACTTC.